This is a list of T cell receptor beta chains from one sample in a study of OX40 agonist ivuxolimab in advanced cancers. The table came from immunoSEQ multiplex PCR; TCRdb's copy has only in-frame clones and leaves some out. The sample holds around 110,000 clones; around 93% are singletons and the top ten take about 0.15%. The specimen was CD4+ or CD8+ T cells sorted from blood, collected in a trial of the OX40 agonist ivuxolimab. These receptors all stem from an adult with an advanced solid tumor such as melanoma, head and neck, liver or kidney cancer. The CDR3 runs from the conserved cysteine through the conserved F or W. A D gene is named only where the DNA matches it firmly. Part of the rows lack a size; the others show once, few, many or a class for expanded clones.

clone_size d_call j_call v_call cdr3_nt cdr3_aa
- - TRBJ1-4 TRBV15 TGTGCCACCAGCAGAGGGAACCAAGACGAAAAACTGTTTTTT CATSRGNQDEKLFF
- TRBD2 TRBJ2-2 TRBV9 TGTGCCAGCAGCGTAGGTAGCGGGGGAGAGCTGTTTTTT CASSVGSGGELFF
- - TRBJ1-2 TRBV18 TGTGCCAGCGTTCAGGGGAGCTATGGCTACACCTTC CASVQGSYGYTF
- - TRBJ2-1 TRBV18 TGTGCCAGCTCACCGCAGGCGAATGAGCAGTTCTTC CASSPQANEQFF
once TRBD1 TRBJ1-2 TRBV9 TGTGCCAGCAGCGTAGGGTTAGGACAGGGAGGGAACTATGGCTACACCTTC CASSVGLGQGGNYGYTF
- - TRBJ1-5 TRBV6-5 TGTGCCAGCAGTCGGGACAACAATCAGCCCCAGCATTTT CASSRDNNQPQHF
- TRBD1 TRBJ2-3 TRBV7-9 TGTGCCAGCAGACCCGGTGGGACAGGGGGTACAGATACGCAGTATTTT CASRPGGTGGTDTQYF
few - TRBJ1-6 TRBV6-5 TGTGCCAGCAGCCGGGGCCGGTCCTATAATTCACCCCTCCACTTT CASSRGRSYNSPLHF
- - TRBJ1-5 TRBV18 TGTGCCAGCTCACCAGGAGGGCGGAATCAGCCCCAGCATTTT CASSPGGRNQPQHF
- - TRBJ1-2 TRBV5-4 TGTGCCAGCAGCTTGGAGCAGGGAGGGCCCTATGGCTACACCTTC CASSLEQGGPYGYTF
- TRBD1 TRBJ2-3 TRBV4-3 TGCGCCAGCAGCCAAAAACCCCTCGGCGGGCCAGGGGGTGAAGATACGCAGTATTTT CASSQKPLGGPGGEDTQYF
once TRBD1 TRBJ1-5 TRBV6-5 TGTGCCAGCAGTTACTCACCCGACAGGGATCAGCCCCAGCATTTT CASSYSPDRDQPQHF
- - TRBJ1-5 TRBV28 TGTGCCAGCAGTTTATGGTCCGGACAGAAACCTAATCAGCCCCAGCATTTT CASSLWSGQKPNQPQHF
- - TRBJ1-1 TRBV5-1 TGCGCCAGCAGCTTGGGAGGGCGAGCTGAAGCTTTCTTT CASSLGGRAEAFF
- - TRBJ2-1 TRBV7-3 TGTGCCAGCGGGAACTACAATGAGCAGTTCTTC CASGNYNEQFF
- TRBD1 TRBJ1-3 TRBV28 TGTGCCAGCAGTTCTCTCAGGGGGCAAGGAAACACCATATATTTT CASSSLRGQGNTIYF
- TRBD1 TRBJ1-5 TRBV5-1 TGCGCCAGCAGCTTAAGCCCGGCAGGGGGTCGTAGCAATCAGCCCCAGCATTTT CASSLSPAGGRSNQPQHF
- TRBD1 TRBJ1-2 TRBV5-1 TGCGCCAGCAGTCGGGAGACAGGGGGCAAGGGTGGCTACACCTTC CASSRETGGKGGYTF
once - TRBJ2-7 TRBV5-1 TGCGCCAGCAGCCCCGGGACGGCGCCCTACGAGCAGTACTTC CASSPGTAPYEQYF
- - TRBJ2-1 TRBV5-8 TGTGCCAGCAGCTTGGTTGAGGATGAGCAGTTCTTC CASSLVEDEQFF
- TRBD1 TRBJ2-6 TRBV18 TGTGCCAGCTCACCCGGGACAGTCTCTGGGGCCAACGTCCTGACTTTC CASSPGTVSGANVLTF
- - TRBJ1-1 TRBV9 TGTGCCAGCAGCCCCCGGAACCAGAACACTGAAGCTTTCTTT CASSPRNQNTEAFF
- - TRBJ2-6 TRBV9 TGTGCCAGCAGCCCTTTCCTCCTTGATTCTGGGGCCAACGTCCTGACTTTC CASSPFLLDSGANVLTF
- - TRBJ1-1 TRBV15 TGTGCCACCAGCAGACACAGGGCGACTGAAGCTTTCTTT CATSRHRATEAFF
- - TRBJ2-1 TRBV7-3 TGTGCCAGCAGCTTGCGGACTTCCGTTGAGCAGTTCTTC CASSLRTSVEQFF
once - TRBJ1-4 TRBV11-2 TGTGCCAGCAGCTCGGGGGCGGGGAATGAAAAACTGTTTTTT CASSSGAGNEKLFF
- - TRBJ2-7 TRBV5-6 TGTGCCAGCGGCCGGGACCGCAGCTCCTACGAGCAGTACTTC CASGRDRSSYEQYF
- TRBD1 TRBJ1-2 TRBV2 TGTGCCAGCAGTGCACAGGGGGCGCGGAGCTATGGCTACACCTTC CASSAQGARSYGYTF
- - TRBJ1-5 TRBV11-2 TGTGCCAGCAGCTCCATTAGCAATCAGCCCCAGCATTTT CASSSISNQPQHF
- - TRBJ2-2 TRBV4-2 TGTGCCAGCAGCCAAGATAGAGGGGGACTCTTCACCGGGGAGCTGTTTTTT CASSQDRGGLFTGELFF
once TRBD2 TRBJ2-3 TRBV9 TGTGCCAGCAGCTTGGACGGGGGGGCCGAAGATACGCAGTATTTT CASSLDGGAEDTQYF
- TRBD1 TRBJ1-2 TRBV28 TGTGCCAGCAGTTTGGGACAGGGGAGGTCCACCTTC CASSLGQGRSTF
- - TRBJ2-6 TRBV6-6 TGTGCCAGCGGAAGGGGGTCCTCTGGGGCCAACGTCCTGACTTTC CASGRGSSGANVLTF
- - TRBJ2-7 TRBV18 - CASSPDFRGEQYF
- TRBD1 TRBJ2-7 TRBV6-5 TGTGCCAGCAGTCCCAGGACAGGGGCCGACGAGCAGTACTTC CASSPRTGADEQYF
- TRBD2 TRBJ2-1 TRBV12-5 TGTGCTAGTGGTTTGCCCCCGGCCGGCGGGGGGGCTTCCTACAATGAGCAGTTCTTC CASGLPPAGGGASYNEQFF
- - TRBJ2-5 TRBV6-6 TGTGCCAGCAGTTACTCAAACATCAGGGAGACCCAGTACTTC CASSYSNIRETQYF
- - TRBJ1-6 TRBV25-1 TGTGCCAGCAGGCAAGATACAGGTTTTAATTCACCCCTCCACTTT CASRQDTGFNSPLHF
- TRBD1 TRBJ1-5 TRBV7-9 TGTGCCAGCAGCTACCAGGGGGATCAGCCCCAGCATTTT CASSYQGDQPQHF
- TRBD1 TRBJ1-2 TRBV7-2 TGTGCCAGCAGCTTCAGGGGGGGAGGCTACACCTTC CASSFRGGGYTF
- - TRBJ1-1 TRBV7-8 TGTGCCAGCAGGGTGGGACTTAACACTGAAGCTTTCTTT CASRVGLNTEAFF
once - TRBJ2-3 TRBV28 TGTGCCAGCAGCGACACAGATACGCAGTATTTT CASSDTDTQYF
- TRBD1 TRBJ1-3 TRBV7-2 TGTGCCAGCAGCTCCGCGACAGGGGTCGGAAACACCATATATTTT CASSSATGVGNTIYF
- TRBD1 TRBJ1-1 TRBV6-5 TGTGCCAGCAGCCGCGGGACAGGCGAAGCTTTCTTT CASSRGTGEAFF
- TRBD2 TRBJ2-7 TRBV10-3 TGTGCCATCGGGACTAGCGGGACTCAGCCCTACGAGCAGTACTTC CAIGTSGTQPYEQYF
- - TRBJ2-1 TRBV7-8 TGTGCCAGCAGCTTAGTGGGATGGGCGTCAAGCTCCTACAATGAGCAGTTCTTC CASSLVGWASSSYNEQFF
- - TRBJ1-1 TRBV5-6 TGTGCCAGCAGCTTGGGCCGGTCAGACTGGACGGACACTGAAGCTTTCTTT CASSLGRSDWTDTEAFF
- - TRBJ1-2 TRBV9 TGTGCCAGCAGTGCGGGGCCCGCTGGCTACACCTTC CASSAGPAGYTF
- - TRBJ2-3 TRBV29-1 TGCAGCGTTGACCTAGCCGCAGATACGCAGTATTTT CSVDLAADTQYF
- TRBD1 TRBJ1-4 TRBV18 TGTGCCAGCTCAGCCCGACAGGGCGCTAATGAAAAACTGTTTTTT CASSARQGANEKLFF
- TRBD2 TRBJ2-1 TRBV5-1 TGCGCCAGCAGCGAGGTGGCTAGCGGAGACAATGAGCAGTTCTTC CASSEVASGDNEQFF
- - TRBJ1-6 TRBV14 TGTGCCAGCAGCCAAGAGGGAATTAGGATTTCACCCCTCCACTTT CASSQEGIRISPLHF
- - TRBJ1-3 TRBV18 TGTGCCAGCTCACCAGGGCAGACGACCTCTGGAAACACCATATATTTT CASSPGQTTSGNTIYF
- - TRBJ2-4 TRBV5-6 TGTGCCAGCAGCTTCCAGTTGGCCAAAAACATTCAGTACTTC CASSFQLAKNIQYF
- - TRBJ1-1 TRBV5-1 TGCGCCAGCAGCTTGGCCAACGGGGCAATGAACACTGAAGCTTTCTTT CASSLANGAMNTEAFF
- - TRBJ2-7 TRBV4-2 TGTGCCAGCAGCCAAGTCGTGGTAGCCGAAGCCCGAAGCTCCTACGAGCAGTACTTC CASSQVVVAEARSSYEQYF
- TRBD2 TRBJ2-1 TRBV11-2 TGTGCCAGCAGCTTAACTAGCGGGGGGGCCTACAATGAGCAGTTCTTC CASSLTSGGAYNEQFF
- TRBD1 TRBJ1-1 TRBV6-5 TGTGCCAGCAGTTGGGACAGGGGTACTGAAGCTTTCTTT CASSWDRGTEAFF